This TCR beta chain is drawn from a study of T-cell memory formation after mild COVID-19. TCRdb fed the 5' RACE reads into MiXCR, producing one record per CDR3 protein. The repertoire has around 82,000 distinct CDR3 sequences, more than 10% of them found once; the top ten carry less than 45%. This clonotype was counted a few times. Sequenced sample: PBMCs or a T cell subset sorted from them (not recorded which). The source of this sequence is a man aged 18-30 years who had mild COVID-19 (a few samples of this study predate the infection). Cell type and time point are not known.

This CDR3 is CATSEYDETSGLKTQYF. The CDR3 DNA reads TGTGCCACCAGTGAATACGATGAGACTAGTGGTCTAAAGACCCAGTACTTC. This rearrangement joins TRBV24-1 to TRBJ2-5; a possible D gene is TRBD2 (6 bases). The CDR3 length is 17 residues. Germline CDR1 KGHDR, CDR2 SFDVKD. V dropped 4 bases and J dropped 6 bases, with 23 bases sitting between them.